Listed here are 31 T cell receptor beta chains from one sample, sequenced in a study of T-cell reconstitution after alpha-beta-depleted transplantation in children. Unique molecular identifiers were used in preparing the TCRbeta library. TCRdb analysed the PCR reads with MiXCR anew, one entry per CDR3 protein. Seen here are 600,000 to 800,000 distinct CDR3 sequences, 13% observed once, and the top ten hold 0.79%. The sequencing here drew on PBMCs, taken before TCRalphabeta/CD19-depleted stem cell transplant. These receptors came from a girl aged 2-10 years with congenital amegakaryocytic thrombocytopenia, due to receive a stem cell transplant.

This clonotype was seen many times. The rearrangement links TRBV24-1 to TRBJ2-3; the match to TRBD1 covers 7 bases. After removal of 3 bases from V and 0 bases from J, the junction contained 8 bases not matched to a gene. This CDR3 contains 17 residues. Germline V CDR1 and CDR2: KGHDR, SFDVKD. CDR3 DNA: TGTGCCACCAGTGATATGCGACAGGGCACTAGCACAGATACGCAGTATTTT. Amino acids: CATSDMRQGTSTDTQYF.

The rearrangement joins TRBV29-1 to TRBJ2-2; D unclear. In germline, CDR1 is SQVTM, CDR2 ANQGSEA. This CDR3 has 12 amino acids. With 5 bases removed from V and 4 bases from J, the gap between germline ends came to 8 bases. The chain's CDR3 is CSVRTATGELFF. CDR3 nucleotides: TGCAGCGTTAGAACAGCCACCGGGGAGCTGTTTTTT.

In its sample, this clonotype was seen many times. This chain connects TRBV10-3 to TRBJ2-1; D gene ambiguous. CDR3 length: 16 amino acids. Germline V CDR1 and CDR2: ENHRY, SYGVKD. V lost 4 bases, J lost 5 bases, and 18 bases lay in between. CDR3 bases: TGTGCCATCAGTGGCGCGGCCCCAGCCCTTAACAATGAGCAGTTCTTC. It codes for CAISGAAPALNNEQFF.

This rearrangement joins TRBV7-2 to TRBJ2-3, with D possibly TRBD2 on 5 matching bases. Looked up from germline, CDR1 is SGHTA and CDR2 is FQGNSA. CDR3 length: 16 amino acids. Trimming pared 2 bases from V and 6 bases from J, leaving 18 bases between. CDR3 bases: TGTGCCAGCAGCTTATCGGCTAGCCAAGCTGGGGATACGCAGTATTTT. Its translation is CASSLSASQAGDTQYF.

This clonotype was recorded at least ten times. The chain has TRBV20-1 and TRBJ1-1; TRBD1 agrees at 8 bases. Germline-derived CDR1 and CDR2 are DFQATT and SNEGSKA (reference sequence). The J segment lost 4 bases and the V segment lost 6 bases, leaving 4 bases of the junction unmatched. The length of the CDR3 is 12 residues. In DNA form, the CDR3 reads TGCAGTGCACATACAGGGGGCACTGAAGCTTTCTTT. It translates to CSAHTGGTEAFF.

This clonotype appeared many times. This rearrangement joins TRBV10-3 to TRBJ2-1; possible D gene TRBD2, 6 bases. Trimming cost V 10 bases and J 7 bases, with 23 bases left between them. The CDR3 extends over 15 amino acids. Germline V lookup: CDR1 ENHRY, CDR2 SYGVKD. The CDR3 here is CATSSSTGVRNEQFF. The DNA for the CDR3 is TGTGCCACCTCAAGCTCAACGGGAGTGAGGAATGAGCAGTTCTTC.

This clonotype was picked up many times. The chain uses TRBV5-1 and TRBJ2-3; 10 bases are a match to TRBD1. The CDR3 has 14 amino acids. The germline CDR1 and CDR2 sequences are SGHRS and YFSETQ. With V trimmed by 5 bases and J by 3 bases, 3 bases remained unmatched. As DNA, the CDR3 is TGCGCCAGCAGTCGGGACAGGGGTACAGATACGCAGTATTTT. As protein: CASSRDRGTDTQYF.

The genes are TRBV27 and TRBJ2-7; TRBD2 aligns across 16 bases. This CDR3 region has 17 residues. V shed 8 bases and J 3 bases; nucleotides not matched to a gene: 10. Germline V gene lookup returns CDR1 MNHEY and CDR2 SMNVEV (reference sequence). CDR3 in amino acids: CASRPGTSGRENYEQYF. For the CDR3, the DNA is TGTGCCAGCCGTCCCGGGACTAGCGGGAGGGAAAACTACGAGCAGTACTTC.

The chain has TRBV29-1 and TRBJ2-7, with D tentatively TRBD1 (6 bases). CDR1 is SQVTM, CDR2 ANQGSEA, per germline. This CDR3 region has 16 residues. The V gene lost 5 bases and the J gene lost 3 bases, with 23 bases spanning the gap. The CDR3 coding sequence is TGCAGCGTTTATGGGACACAACAAGTAGACCTCTACGAGCAGTACTTC. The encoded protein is CSVYGTQQVDLYEQYF.

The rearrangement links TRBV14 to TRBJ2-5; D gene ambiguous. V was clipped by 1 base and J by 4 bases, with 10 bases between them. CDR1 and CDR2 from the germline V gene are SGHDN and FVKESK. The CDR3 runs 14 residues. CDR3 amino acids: CASSQAGGRETQYF. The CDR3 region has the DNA TGTGCCAGCAGCCAAGCGGGCGGTCGAGAGACCCAGTACTTC.

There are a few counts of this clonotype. CDR3: CSAPGLAGSETQYF. Written as DNA, the CDR3 is TGCAGTGCCCCGGGACTAGCGGGATCTGAGACCCAGTACTTC. The V call is TRBV20-1, the J call TRBJ2-5, with 13 positions matching TRBD2. Germline V gives CDR1 DFQATT, CDR2 SNEGSKA (reference sequence). The trim removed 6 bases at V and 5 bases at J, leaving 6 bases unmatched. CDR3 size: 14 residues.

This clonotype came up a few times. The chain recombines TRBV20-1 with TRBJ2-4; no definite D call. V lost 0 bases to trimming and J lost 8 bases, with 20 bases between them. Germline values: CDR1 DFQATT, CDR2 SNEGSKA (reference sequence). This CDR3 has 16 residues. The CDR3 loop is CSAREQLGIQMDIQYF. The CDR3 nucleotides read TGCAGTGCTAGAGAGCAATTGGGTATTCAAATGGACATTCAGTACTTC.

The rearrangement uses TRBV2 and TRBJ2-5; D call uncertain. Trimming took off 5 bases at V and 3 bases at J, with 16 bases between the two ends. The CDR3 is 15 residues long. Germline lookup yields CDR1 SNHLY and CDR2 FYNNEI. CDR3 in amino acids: CASSSLRPTEETQYF. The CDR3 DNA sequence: TGTGCCAGCAGTTCCTTAAGACCGACGGAAGAGACCCAGTACTTC.

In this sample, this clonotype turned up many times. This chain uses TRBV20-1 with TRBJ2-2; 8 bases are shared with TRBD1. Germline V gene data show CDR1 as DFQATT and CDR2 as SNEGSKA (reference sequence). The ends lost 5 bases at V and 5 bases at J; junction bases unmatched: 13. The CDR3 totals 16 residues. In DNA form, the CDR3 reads TGCAGTGCTTTGACAGGGGACTTCCCCTGGACCGGGGAGCTGTTTTTT. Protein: CSALTGDFPWTGELFF.

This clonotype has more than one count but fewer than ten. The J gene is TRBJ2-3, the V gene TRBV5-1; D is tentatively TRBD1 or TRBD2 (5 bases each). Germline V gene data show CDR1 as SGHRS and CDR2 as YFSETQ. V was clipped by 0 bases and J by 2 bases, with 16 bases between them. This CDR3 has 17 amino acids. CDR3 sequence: CASSLDGTVPLTDTQYF. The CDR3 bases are TGCGCCAGCAGCTTGGACGGGACGGTCCCGCTCACAGATACGCAGTATTTT.

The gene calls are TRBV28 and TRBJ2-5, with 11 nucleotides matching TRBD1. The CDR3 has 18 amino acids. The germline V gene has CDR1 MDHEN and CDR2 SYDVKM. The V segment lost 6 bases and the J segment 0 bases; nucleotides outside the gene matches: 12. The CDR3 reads CASRRTGTGGTDQETQYF. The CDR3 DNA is TGTGCCAGCAGACGAACCGGGACAGGGGGTACCGACCAAGAGACCCAGTACTTC.

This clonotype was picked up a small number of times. CDR3 sequence (DNA): TGCGCCAGCAGCTCCGGACGGGTCACAGATACGCAGTATTTT. Translation gives CASSSGRVTDTQYF. This chain joins TRBV5-1 and TRBJ2-3; the D is unclear. Germline-derived CDR1 and CDR2 are SGHRS and YFSETQ. Between the trimmed V and J ends, which lost 3 bases and 2 bases, there was a span of 10 bases. This CDR3 comprises 14 residues.

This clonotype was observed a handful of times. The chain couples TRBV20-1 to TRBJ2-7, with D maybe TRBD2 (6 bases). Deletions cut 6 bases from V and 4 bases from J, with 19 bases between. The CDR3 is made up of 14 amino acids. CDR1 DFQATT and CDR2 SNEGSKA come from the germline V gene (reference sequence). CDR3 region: CSAENPRGGYEQYF. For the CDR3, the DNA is TGCAGTGCCGAAAACCCCCGGGGAGGATACGAGCAGTACTTC.

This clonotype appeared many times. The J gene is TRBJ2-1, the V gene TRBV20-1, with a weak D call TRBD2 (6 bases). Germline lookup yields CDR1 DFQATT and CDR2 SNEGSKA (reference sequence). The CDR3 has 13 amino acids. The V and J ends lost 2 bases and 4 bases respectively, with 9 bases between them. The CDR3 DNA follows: TGCAGTGCTAGATGGCGGGATTACAATGAGCAGTTCTTC. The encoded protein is CSARWRDYNEQFF.

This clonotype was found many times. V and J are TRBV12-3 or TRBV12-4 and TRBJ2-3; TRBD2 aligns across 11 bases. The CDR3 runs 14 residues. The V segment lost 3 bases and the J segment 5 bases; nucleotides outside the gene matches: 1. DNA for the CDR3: TGTGCCAGCAGTTTCGGACTAGCGGGAGATACGCAGTATTTT. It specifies CASSFGLAGDTQYF.

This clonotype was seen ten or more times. The chain's CDR3 is CSARLPVDTEAFF. The CDR3 DNA is TGCAGTGCTAGACTCCCCGTGGACACTGAAGCTTTCTTT. The J gene is TRBJ1-1, the V gene TRBV20-1; D call uncertain. V was pared by 2 bases and J by 3 bases, with 10 bases between. The CDR3 totals 13 residues. Germline CDR1 and CDR2: DFQATT and SNEGSKA (reference sequence).

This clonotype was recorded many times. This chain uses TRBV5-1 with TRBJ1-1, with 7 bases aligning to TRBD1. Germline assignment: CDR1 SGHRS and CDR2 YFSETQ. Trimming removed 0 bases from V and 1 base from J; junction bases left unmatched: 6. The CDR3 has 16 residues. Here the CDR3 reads CASSLGHGTANTEAFF. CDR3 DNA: TGCGCCAGCAGCTTGGGTCATGGGACAGCGAACACTGAAGCTTTCTTT.

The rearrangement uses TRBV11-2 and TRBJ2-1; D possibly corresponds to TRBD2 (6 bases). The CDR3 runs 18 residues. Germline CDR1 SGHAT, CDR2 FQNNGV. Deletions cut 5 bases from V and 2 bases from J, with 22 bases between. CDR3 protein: CASSHFRRRERTYNEQFF. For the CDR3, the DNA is TGTGCCAGCAGCCACTTCCGGAGGCGGGAAAGGACCTACAATGAGCAGTTCTTC. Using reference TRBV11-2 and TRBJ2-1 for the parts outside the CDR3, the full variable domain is EAGVAQSPRYKIIEKRQSVAFWCNPISGHATLYWYQQILGQGPKLLIQFQNNGVVDDSQLPKDRFSAERLKGVDSTLKIQPAKLEDSAVYLCASSHFRRRERTYNEQFFGPGTRLTVL.

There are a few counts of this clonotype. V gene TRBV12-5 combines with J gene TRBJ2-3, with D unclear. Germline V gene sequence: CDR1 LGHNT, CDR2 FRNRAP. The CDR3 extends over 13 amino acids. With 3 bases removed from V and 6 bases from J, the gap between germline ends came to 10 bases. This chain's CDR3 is CASGFPNYDTQYF. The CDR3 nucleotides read TGTGCTAGTGGTTTTCCCAATTATGATACGCAGTATTTT.

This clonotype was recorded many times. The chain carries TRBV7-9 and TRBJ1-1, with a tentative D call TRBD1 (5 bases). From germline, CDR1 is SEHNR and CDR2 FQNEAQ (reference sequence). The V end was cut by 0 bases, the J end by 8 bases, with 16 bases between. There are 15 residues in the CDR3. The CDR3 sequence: CASSLASQTVKEAFF. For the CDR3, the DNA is TGTGCCAGCAGCTTAGCTAGCCAGACAGTGAAAGAAGCTTTCTTT.

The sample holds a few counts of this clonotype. The CDR3 spells CASSLLYLAGEADTQYF. The CDR3 coding sequence is TGTGCCAGCAGTTTACTCTATCTGGCGGGAGAGGCAGATACGCAGTATTTT. The V gene is TRBV27, the J gene TRBJ2-3, with TRBD2 matching over 7 bases. J lost 4 bases, V lost 2 bases, and 12 bases had no gene match. CDR3 length equals 17 residues. CDR1 is MNHEY and CDR2 is SMNVEV in the germline V gene (reference sequence).

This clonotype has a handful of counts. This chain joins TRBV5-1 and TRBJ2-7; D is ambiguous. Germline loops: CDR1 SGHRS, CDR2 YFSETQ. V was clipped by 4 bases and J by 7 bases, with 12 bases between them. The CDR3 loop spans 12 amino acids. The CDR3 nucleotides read TGCGCCAGCAGCCCAGGAAGGCGGGAGCAGTACTTC. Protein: CASSPGRREQYF. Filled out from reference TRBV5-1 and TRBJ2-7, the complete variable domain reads KAGVTQTPRYLIKTRGQQVTLSCSPISGHRSVSWYQQTPGQGLQFLFEYFSETQRNKGNFPGRFSGRQFSNSRSEMNVSTLELGDSALYLCASSPGRREQYFGPGTRLTVT.

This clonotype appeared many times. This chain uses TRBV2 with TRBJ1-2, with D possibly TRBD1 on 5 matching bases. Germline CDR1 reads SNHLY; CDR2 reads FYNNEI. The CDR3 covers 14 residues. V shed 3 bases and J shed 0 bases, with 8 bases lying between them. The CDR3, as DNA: TGTGCCAGCAGTGAGGGGCGAGCTAACTATGGCTACACCTTC. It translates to CASSEGRANYGYTF.

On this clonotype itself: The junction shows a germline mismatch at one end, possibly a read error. The CDR3 reads CASSLDTVTGELFF. The CDR3 DNA is TGTGCCAGCAGCCTAGACACAGTGACCGGGGAGCTGTTTTTT. V gene TRBV11-2 combines with J gene TRBJ2-2, with no clear D. Germline V gives CDR1 SGHAT, CDR2 FQNNGV. The CDR3 sequence is 14 residues long.

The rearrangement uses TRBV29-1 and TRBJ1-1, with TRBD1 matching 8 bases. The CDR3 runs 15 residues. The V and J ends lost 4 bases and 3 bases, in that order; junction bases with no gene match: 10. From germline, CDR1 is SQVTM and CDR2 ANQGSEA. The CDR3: CSVGYRGGHYTEAFF. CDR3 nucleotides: TGCAGCGTTGGGTACAGGGGGGGGCATTACACTGAAGCTTTCTTT.

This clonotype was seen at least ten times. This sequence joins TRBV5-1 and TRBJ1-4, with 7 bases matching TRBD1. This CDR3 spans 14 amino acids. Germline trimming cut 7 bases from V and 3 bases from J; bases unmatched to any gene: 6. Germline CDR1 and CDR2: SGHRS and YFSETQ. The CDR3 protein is CASGDGTANEKLFF. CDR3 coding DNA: TGCGCCAGCGGAGACGGGACAGCTAATGAAAAACTGTTTTTT.